The T cell receptor beta chain under discussion was sequenced for a study of blood T cell repertoires in COVID-19. Produced via immunoSEQ multiplex PCR; TCRdb's table is partial and in-frame only. The table has tens of thousands of clones, about 89% seen once. With 0 bases removed from V and 3 bases from J, the gap between germline ends came to 7 bases. Germline V CDR1 and CDR2: SGDLS, YYNGEE. This CDR3 comprises 14 residues. The chain combines TRBV9 with TRBJ1-5; D unclear. This TCR derives from a man in his 60s with acute or convalescent COVID-19. The sequencing input was peripheral blood. Here the CDR3 reads CASSVGGSNQPQHF. The CDR3 nucleotides read TGTGCCAGCAGCGTAGGAGGGTCCAATCAGCCCCAGCATTTT. The full variable domain, its missing parts supplied by reference TRBV9 and TRBJ1-5, is DSGVTQTPKHLITATGQRVTLRCSPRSGDLSVYWYQQSLDQGLQFLIQYYNGEERAKGNILERFSAQQFPDLHSELNLSSLELGDSALYFCASSVGGSNQPQHFGDGTRLSIL.